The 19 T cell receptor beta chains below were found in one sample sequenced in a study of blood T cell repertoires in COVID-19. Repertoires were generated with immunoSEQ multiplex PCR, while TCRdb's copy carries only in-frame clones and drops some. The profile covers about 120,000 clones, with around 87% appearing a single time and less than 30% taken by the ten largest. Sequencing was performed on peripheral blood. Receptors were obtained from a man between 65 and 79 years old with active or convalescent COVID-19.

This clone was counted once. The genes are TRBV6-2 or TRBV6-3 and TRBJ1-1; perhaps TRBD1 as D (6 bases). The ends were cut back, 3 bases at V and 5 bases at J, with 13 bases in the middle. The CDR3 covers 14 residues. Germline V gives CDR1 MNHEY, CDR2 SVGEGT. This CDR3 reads CASSYNPRGTEAFF. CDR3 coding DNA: TGTGCCAGCAGTTATAATCCGAGGGGGACTGAAGCTTTCTTT.

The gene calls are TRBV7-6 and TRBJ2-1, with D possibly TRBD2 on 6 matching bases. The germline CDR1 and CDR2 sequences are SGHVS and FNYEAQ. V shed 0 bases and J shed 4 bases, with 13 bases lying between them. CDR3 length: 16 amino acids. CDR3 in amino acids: CASSLAGWGVYNEQFF. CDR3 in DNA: TGTGCCAGCAGCTTAGCCGGGTGGGGGGTATACAATGAGCAGTTCTTC.

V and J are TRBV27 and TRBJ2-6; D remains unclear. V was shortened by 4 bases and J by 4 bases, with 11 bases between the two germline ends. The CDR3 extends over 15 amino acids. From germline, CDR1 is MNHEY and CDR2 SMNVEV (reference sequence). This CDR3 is CASSYYSLGANVLTF. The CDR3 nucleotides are TGTGCCAGCAGTTATTATTCACTGGGGGCCAACGTCCTGACTTTC.

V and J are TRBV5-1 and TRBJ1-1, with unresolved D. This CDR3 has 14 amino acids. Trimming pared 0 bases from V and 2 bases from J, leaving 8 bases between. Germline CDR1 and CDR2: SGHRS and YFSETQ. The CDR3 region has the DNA TGCGCCAGCAGCTTGGCCCCCCAAAACACTGAAGCTTTCTTT. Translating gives CASSLAPQNTEAFF.

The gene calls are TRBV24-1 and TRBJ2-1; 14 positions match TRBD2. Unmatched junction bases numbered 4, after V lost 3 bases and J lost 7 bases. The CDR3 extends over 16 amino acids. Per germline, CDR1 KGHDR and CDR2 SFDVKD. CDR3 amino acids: CATSDPTSGRGNEQFF. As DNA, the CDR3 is TGTGCCACCAGTGATCCGACTAGCGGGAGGGGTAATGAGCAGTTCTTC.

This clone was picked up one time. The CDR3 loop reads CASSPMSGSSTGELFF. In DNA, the CDR3 is TGTGCCAGCTCACCTATGAGCGGGAGTAGCACCGGGGAGCTGTTTTTT. V gene TRBV18 combines with J gene TRBJ2-2; TRBD2 matches 8 bases. Germline V lookup: CDR1 KGHSH, CDR2 LQKENI. The CDR3 totals 16 residues. Trimming took 3 bases from V and 4 from J; bases not matched to a gene: 7.

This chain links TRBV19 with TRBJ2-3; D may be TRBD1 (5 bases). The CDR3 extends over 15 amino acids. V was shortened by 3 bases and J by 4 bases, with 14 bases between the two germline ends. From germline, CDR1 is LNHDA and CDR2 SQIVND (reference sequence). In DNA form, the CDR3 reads TGTGCCAGTAGTATTTCCCAGAAGGGGCCAGATACGCAGTATTTT. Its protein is CASSISQKGPDTQYF.

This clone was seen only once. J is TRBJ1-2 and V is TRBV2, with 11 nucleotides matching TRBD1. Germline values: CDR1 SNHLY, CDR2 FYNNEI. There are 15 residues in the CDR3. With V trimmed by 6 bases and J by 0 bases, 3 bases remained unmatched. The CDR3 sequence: CASRDRGRPNYGYTF. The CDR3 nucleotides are TGTGCCAGCAGGGACAGGGGGCGGCCTAACTATGGCTACACCTTC.

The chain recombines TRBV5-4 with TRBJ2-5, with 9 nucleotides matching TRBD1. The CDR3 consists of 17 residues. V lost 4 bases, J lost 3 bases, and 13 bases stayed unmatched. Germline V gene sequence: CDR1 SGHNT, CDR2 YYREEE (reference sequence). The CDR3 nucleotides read TGTGCCAGCAGCCCGGGACAGGGAGGACAGCGTGAAGAGACCCAGTACTTC. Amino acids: CASSPGQGGQREETQYF. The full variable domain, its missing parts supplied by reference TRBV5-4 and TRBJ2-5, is ETGVTQSPTHLIKTRGQQVTLRCSSQSGHNTVSWYQQALGQGPQFIFQYYREEENGRGNFPPRFSGLQFPNYSSELNVNALELDDSALYLCASSPGQGGQREETQYFGPGTRLLVL.

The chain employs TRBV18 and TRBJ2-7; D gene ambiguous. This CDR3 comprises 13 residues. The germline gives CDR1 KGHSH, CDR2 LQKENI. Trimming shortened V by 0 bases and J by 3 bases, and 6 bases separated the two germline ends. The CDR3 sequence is CASSPPASYEQYF. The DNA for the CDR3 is TGTGCCAGCTCACCACCGGCTAGCTACGAGCAGTACTTC. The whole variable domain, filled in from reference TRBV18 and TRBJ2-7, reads NAGVMQNPRHLVRRRGQEARLRCSPMKGHSHVYWYRQLPEEGLKFMVYLQKENIIDESGMPKERFSAEFPKEGPSILRIQQVVRGDSAAYFCASSPPASYEQYFGPGTRLTVT.

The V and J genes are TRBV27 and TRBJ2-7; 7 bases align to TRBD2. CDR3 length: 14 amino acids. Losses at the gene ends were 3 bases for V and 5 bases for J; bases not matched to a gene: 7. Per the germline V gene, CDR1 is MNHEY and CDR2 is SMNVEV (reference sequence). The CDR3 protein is CASSFGGGAHEQYF. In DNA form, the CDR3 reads TGTGCCAGCAGTTTTGGGGGAGGGGCCCACGAGCAGTACTTC.

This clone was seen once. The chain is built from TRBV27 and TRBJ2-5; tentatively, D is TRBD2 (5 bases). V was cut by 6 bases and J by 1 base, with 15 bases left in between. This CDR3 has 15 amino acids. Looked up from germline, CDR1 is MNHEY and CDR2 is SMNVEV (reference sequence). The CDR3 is CASRPRGSGQETQYF. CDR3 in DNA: TGTGCCAGCAGACCCCGAGGGTCAGGCCAAGAGACCCAGTACTTC.

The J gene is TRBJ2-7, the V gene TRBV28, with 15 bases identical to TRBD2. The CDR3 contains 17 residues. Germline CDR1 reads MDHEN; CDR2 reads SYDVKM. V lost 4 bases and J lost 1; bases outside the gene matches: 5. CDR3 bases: TGTGCCAGCAGTTCACGGACTAGCGGGAGGGGTTCCTACGAGCAGTACTTC. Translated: CASSSRTSGRGSYEQYF. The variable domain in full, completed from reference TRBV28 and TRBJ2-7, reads DVKVTQSSRYLVKRTGEKVFLECVQDMDHENMFWYRQDPGLGLRLIYFSYDVKMKEKGDIPEGYSVSREKKERFSLILESASTNQTSMYLCASSSRTSGRGSYEQYFGPGTRLTVT.

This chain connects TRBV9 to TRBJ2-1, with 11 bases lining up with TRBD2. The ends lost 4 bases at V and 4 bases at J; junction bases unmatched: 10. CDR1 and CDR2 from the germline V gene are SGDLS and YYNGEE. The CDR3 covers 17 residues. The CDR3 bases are TGTGCCAGCAGCCCAAGCCCCGGGACTAGCGGATACAATGAGCAGTTCTTC. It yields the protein CASSPSPGTSGYNEQFF.

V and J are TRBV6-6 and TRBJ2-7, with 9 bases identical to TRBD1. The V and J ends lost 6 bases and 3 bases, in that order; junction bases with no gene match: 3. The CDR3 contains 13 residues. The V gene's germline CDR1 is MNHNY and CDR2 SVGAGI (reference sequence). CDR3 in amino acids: CASRTGGFYEQYF. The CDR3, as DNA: TGTGCCAGCAGGACAGGGGGGTTCTACGAGCAGTACTTC.

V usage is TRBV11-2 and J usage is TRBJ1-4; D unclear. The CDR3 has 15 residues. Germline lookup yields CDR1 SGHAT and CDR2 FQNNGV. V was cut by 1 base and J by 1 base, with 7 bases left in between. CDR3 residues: CASSLAGLTNEKLFF. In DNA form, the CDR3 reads TGTGCCAGCAGCTTAGCGGGGTTAACTAATGAAAAACTGTTTTTT.

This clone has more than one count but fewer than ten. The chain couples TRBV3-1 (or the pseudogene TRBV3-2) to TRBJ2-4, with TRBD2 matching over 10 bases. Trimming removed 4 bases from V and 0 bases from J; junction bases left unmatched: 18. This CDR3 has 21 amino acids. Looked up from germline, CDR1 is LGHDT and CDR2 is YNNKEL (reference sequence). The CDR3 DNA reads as TGTGCCAGCAGCCGTGGGGGAAGCGGGAGGGCCGGAAGGGAAGCCAAAAACATTCAGTACTTC. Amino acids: CASSRGGSGRAGREAKNIQYF.

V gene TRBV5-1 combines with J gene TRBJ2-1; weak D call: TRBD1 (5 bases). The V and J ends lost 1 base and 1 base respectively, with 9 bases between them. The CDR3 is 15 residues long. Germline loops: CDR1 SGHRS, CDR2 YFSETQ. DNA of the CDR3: TGCGCCAGCAGCTTGCCACAGGCATCCTACAATGAGCAGTTCTTC. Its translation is CASSLPQASYNEQFF.

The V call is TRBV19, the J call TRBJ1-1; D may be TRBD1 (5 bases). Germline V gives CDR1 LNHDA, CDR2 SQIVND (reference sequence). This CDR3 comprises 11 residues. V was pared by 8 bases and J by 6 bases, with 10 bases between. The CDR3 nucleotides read TGTGCCAGTGGGGACTGGTCTGAAGCTTTCTTT. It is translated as CASGDWSEAFF.